The clone carrying this T cell receptor (beta chain) was observed a handful of times. The data were taken from a study of T cell changes during pregnancy in multiple sclerosis. This CDR3 region has 12 residues. Trimming cost V 2 bases and J 5 bases, with 6 bases left between them. Germline lookup yields CDR1 SGHAT and CDR2 FQNNGV. Assay: immunoSEQ multiplex PCR; the TCRdb copy retains only in-frame clones and omits some. Of under 95,000 clones in the sample, around 90% were seen once. Sequences were derived from CD4+ T cells from peripheral blood mononuclear cells, sampled before pregnancy. The chain couples TRBV11-2 to TRBJ1-1; no definite D call. The clonotype originates from a female donor with multiple sclerosis, enrolled in a pregnancy study. In DNA form, the CDR3 reads TGTGCCAGCAGCTTAATTAGAACTGAAGCTTTCTTT. This translates into CASSLIRTEAFF.